Shown below are 2 T cell receptor beta chains from a single sample sequenced in a study of regulatory T cells in long-lasting Graves disease. The time point is: persistent/refractory GD, antithyroid drugs over 5 years with positive TRAb. The TCR library used RNA extracted from PBMCs. Investigators prepared the TCR beta libraries by applying iRepertoire HTBI primers and Arm-PCR of CDR3 regions. One entry per CDR3 protein, called by TCRdb with MiXCR from the multiplex PCR reads. The sample contains a few hundred thousand distinct CDR3 sequences, roughly 23% of which appear only once. Specimen: peripheral blood mononuclear cells (PBMCs), collected when the disease was refractory, from a patient treated with antithyroid drugs. These receptors were collected from a middle-aged woman with Graves disease.

This clonotype was detected a few times. The chain uses TRBV6-2 or TRBV6-3 and TRBJ2-6, with D perhaps matching TRBD2 (5 bases). The CDR3 is made up of 18 amino acids. Germline V gene lookup returns CDR1 MNHEY and CDR2 SVGEGT. Trimming shortened V by 5 bases and J by 0 bases, and 17 bases separated the two germline ends. This CDR3 is CASSPGLLLGSGANVLTF. For the CDR3, the DNA is TGTGCCAGCAGTCCTGGACTGCTGCTGGGCTCTGGGGCCAACGTCCTGACTTTC.

The gene calls are TRBV6-1 and TRBJ2-5, with D possibly being TRBD1 or TRBD2 (5 bases each). Trimming took 7 bases from V and 9 from J, leaving 27 bases between them. The CDR3 contains 16 residues. CDR1 and CDR2 from the germline V gene are MNHNS and SASEGT. CDR3 nucleotide sequence: TGTGCCAGCAACCCCAGTTTGGGACGAGGTCTTGGGGCCCAGTACTTC. Amino acid sequence: CASNPSLGRGLGAQYF.